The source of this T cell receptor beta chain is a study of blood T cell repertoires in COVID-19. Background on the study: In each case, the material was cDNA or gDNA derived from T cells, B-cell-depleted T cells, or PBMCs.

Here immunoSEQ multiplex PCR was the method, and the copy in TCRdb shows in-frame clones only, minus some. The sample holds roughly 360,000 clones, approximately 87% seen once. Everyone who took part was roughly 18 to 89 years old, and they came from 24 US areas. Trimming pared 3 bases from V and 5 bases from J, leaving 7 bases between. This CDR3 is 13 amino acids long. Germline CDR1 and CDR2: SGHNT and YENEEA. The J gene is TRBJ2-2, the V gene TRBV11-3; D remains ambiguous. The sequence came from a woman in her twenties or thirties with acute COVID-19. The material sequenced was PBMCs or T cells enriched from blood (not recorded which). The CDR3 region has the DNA TGTGCCAGCAGCTTCGGGTGGACCGGGGAGCTGTTTTTT. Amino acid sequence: CASSFGWTGELFF. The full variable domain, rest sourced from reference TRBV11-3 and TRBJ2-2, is EAGVVQSPRYKIIEKKQPVAFWCNPISGHNTLYWYLQNLGQGPELLIRYENEEAVDDSQLPKDRFSAERLKGVDSTLKIQPAELGDSAVYLCASSFGWTGELFFGEGSRLTVL.